Below are 29 T cell receptor beta chains sequenced from a single sample in a study of prognosis after radiotherapy for stage I lung cancer. Amplification of the TCR beta CDR3 (from genomic DNA) was done by two-round multiplex PCR. The authors ran first-round PCR with primers specific to each TRBV and TRBJ gene. MiXCR, run by TCRdb on the multiplex PCR reads, gives a single entry per CDR3 protein. The table has some 38,000 distinct CDR3 sequences, around 22% seen once. The sample in question was PBMCs, obtained before or after stereotactic body radiation therapy (not recorded which). Receptors originate from a donor aged 50 or older with non-small cell lung cancer.

In regard to this clonotype: Possible read error: a much larger clone is one base away. The rearrangement links TRBV29-1 to TRBJ2-1; D remains ambiguous. Trimming pared 3 bases from V and 12 bases from J, leaving 12 bases between. The CDR3 contains 11 residues. The germline gives CDR1 SQVTM, CDR2 ANQGSEA. CDR3 sequence reads: CSVDSWDGQFF. CDR3 coding DNA: TGCAGCGTTGATTCCTGGGATGGGCAGTTCTTC.

In regard to this clonotype: This likely stems from a read error, as it lies one base from a far larger clone. The chain uses TRBV7-2 and TRBJ2-2, with unresolved D. The CDR3 covers 14 residues. V gave up 8 bases and J gave up 1 base, with 11 bases separating them. Germline assignment: CDR1 SGHTA and CDR2 FQGNSA. CDR3 nucleotides: TGTGCCAGCTCCACGGGCCGGAACACCGGGGAGCTGTTTTTT. As protein: CASSTGRNTGELFF.

Ten or more counts support this clonotype. This rearrangement joins TRBV2 to TRBJ2-3, with TRBD2 matching 9 bases. V was clipped by 7 bases and J by 4 bases; unmatched bases: 9. The CDR3 is 15 residues long. Germline V gene lookup returns CDR1 SNHLY and CDR2 FYNNEI. The CDR3 bases are TGTGCCAGCAATCCGGGTAGCGGGAGTGCAGATACGCAGTATTTT. Its protein is CASNPGSGSADTQYF.

In this sample, this clonotype turned up many times. This chain links TRBV12-3 or TRBV12-4 with TRBJ2-2, with TRBD1 as a possible D gene (6 bases). Trimming shortened V by 4 bases and J by 6 bases, and 9 bases separated the two germline ends. This CDR3 is 13 amino acids long. The CDR3 nucleotides are TGTGCCAGCAGTTCAGGGGTATCCGGGGAGCTGTTTTTT. As protein: CASSSGVSGELFF.

The V gene is TRBV28, the J gene TRBJ2-7; possibly TRBD2 for D (6 bases). Deletions cut 2 bases from V and 2 bases from J, with 16 bases between. Germline assignment: CDR1 MDHEN and CDR2 SYDVKM. The CDR3 covers 16 residues. The CDR3 sequence is CASSLPSTRSTYEQYF. The CDR3 nucleotides read TGTGCCAGCAGTTTACCTTCGACTAGGAGTACCTACGAGCAGTACTTC.

Ten or more counts support this clonotype. The rearrangement links TRBV19 to TRBJ2-1; the D is unclear. CDR3 length: 14 amino acids. CDR1 is LNHDA, CDR2 SQIVND, per germline (reference sequence). V was trimmed by 5 bases and J by 8 bases, leaving 16 bases between them. The CDR3 DNA reads as TGTGCCAGTAGTTCCCCCTTCCGCGCCGATGAGCAGTTCTTC. It translates to CASSSPFRADEQFF.

At least ten counts were recorded for this clonotype. The chain joins TRBV5-8 to TRBJ1-3, with D unclear. Trimming shortened V by 0 bases and J by 0 bases, and 7 bases separated the two germline ends. The CDR3 has 15 residues. Germline V lookup: CDR1 SGHTS, CDR2 YDEGEE. The CDR3 DNA follows: TGTGCCAGCAGCTTGGTTTCCGTCTCTGGAAACACCATATATTTT. Translation: CASSLVSVSGNTIYF.

To note about this clonotype: A much larger clone lies one base from this, so it may be a read error. The rearrangement joins TRBV6-2 or TRBV6-3 to TRBJ2-6, with a possible D match to TRBD2 (6 bases). V shed 2 bases and J shed 6 bases, with 11 bases lying between them. The length of the CDR3 is 15 residues. CDR1 and CDR2 (germline): MNHEY, SVGEGT. As DNA, the CDR3 is TGTGCCAGCAGTTACGGGGGGACCGAGGCCAACGTCCTGACTTTC. Translating gives CASSYGGTEANVLTF.

The chain couples TRBV28 to TRBJ2-2; 8 nucleotides match TRBD2. The V gene's germline CDR1 is MDHEN and CDR2 SYDVKM. Trimming at V came to 3 bases and at J to 14 bases, leaving 14 bases not matched to a gene. CDR3 length: 15 amino acids. The CDR3: CASSFSRLATGVLFF. CDR3 nucleotide sequence: TGTGCCAGCAGTTTCAGTCGACTAGCGACCGGGGTTCTGTTTTTT.

The sample holds many counts of this clonotype. The chain employs TRBV11-2 and TRBJ2-6; D might be TRBD1 or TRBD2, each matching 5 bases. From germline, CDR1 is SGHAT and CDR2 FQNNGV. CDR3 size: 16 residues. Trimming left V 6 bases short and J 0 bases short, with 12 bases between. This CDR3 reads CASRLGALSGANVLTF. The CDR3 bases are TGTGCCAGCAGGCTCGGGGCCCTCTCTGGGGCCAACGTCCTGACTTTC.

This clonotype was recorded many times. The genes are TRBV7-8 and TRBJ1-4; D gene unclear. Germline-derived CDR1 and CDR2 are SGHVS and FQNEAQ. V was trimmed by 3 bases and J by 8 bases, leaving 16 bases between them. CDR3 length: 15 amino acids. CDR3 in amino acids: CASSFASRGGEKLFF. The DNA for the CDR3 is TGTGCCAGCAGCTTCGCTAGTCGGGGTGGCGAAAAACTGTTTTTT.

This clonotype was seen many times. The chain joins TRBV20-1 to TRBJ2-1, with D uncertain. The V and J ends lost 5 bases and 2 bases respectively, with 13 bases between them. The CDR3 is 14 amino acids. Per germline, CDR1 DFQATT and CDR2 SNEGSKA (reference sequence). The CDR3 region has the DNA TGCAGTGCTCAAAGGGAAGGAGCCTACAATGAGCAGTTCTTC. Amino acids: CSAQREGAYNEQFF.

Notes on this clonotype: A read error is likely, as this CDR3 ends without the conserved phenylalanine or tryptophan. The chain is built from TRBV19 and TRBJ2-7; 7 bases map to TRBD2. CDR1 and CDR2 from the germline V gene are LNHDA and SQIVND (reference sequence). With V trimmed by 4 bases and J by 3 bases, 12 bases remained unmatched. There are 16 residues in the CDR3. The CDR3 loop is CASSRGVGTMIYEQYL. The DNA for the CDR3 is TGTGCCAGTAGTAGAGGCGTTGGGACTATGATCTACGAGCAGTACCTC.

In the case of this clonotype: This may be a read error, as it is one base from a much larger clone. The chain combines TRBV20-1 with TRBJ1-2; D ambiguous. The CDR3 spans 11 residues. Germline V CDR1 and CDR2: DFQATT, SNEGSKA (reference sequence). For the CDR3, the DNA is TGCAGTGCACTACTCGACCCAGCCTACATCTTC. Encoded protein: CSALLDPAYIF.

This clonotype was seen ten or more times. The V and J genes are TRBV24-1 and TRBJ2-2; D is perhaps TRBD1 (7 bases). Germline-derived CDR1 and CDR2 are KGHDR and SFDVKD. V shed 1 base and J shed 5 bases, with 16 bases lying between them. The CDR3 contains 17 residues. CDR3 coding DNA: TGTGCCACCAGTGATTTTGCGGAGGGGGCTGAGACCGGGGAGCTGTTTTTT. It yields the protein CATSDFAEGAETGELFF.

This clonotype was counted many times. The V and J genes are TRBV28 and TRBJ1-4; 8 bases agree with TRBD1. This CDR3 comprises 13 residues. Germline trimming cut 9 bases from V and 6 bases from J; bases unmatched to any gene: 6. Germline CDR1 and CDR2: MDHEN and SYDVKM. CDR3 in DNA: TGTGCCAGTGCGACAGGGGCTTATGAAAAACTGTTTTTT. This codes for CASATGAYEKLFF. The complete variable domain, with remaining parts taken from reference TRBV28 and TRBJ1-4, reads DVKVTQSSRYLVKRTGEKVFLECVQDMDHENMFWYRQDPGLGLRLIYFSYDVKMKEKGDIPEGYSVSREKKERFSLILESASTNQTSMYLCASATGAYEKLFFGSGTQLSVL.

In this sample, this clonotype turned up many times. This chain links TRBV29-1 with TRBJ2-7; TRBD1 matches 8 bases. The V gene's germline CDR1 is SQVTM and CDR2 ANQGSEA. After removal of 1 base from V and 0 bases from J, the junction contained 5 bases not matched to a gene. There are 15 residues in the CDR3. The CDR3: CSVEVWDRSSYEQYF. The CDR3 DNA sequence: TGCAGCGTTGAAGTTTGGGACAGGTCCTCCTACGAGCAGTACTTC.

This clonotype showed up many times. V is TRBV11-3 and J is TRBJ2-3, with 9 bases lining up with TRBD2. The CDR3 contains 16 residues. Unmatched junction bases numbered 3, after V lost 1 base and J lost 1 base. Looked up from germline, CDR1 is SGHNT and CDR2 is YENEEA. CDR3 nucleotide sequence: TGTGCCAGCAGCTTAGGTTCTAGCGGGGGCACAGATACGCAGTATTTT. This encodes CASSLGSSGGTDTQYF.

This clonotype was seen at least ten times. The V and J genes are TRBV14 and TRBJ2-5; 13 nucleotides line up with TRBD2. From germline, CDR1 is SGHDN and CDR2 FVKESK. Trimming removed 4 bases from V and 4 bases from J; junction bases left unmatched: 6. The CDR3 sequence is 16 residues long. DNA of the CDR3: TGTGCCAGCAGCCCCCGACTAGCGGGAGGTAGAGAGACCCAGTACTTC. This sequence encodes CASSPRLAGGRETQYF.

At least ten counts were recorded for this clonotype. The chain combines TRBV27 with TRBJ1-1; no clear D gene. There are 13 residues in the CDR3. Trimming left V 2 bases short and J 0 bases short, with 4 bases between. Per germline, CDR1 MNHEY and CDR2 SMNVEV (reference sequence). DNA for the CDR3: TGTGCCAGCAGTTTAACCCTGAACACTGAAGCTTTCTTT. It translates to CASSLTLNTEAFF.

Note on this clonotype: A far larger clone is one nucleotide away, so this likely arose from a read error. CDR3 DNA sequence: TGTGCCAGCAGCCGCCCTAGCGGGAGTAGTAATGAGCAGTTCTTC. Translated: CASSRPSGSSNEQFF. The chain employs TRBV6-4 and TRBJ2-1, with 10 nucleotides matching TRBD2. CDR3 length equals 15 residues. V was pared by 6 bases and J by 7 bases, with 9 bases of the junction left unmatched. Germline values: CDR1 MRHNA, CDR2 SNTAGT.

This clonotype appeared many times. This chain uses TRBV3-1 with TRBJ2-2; the D gene is possibly TRBD1 (7 bases). CDR1 is LGHDT, CDR2 YNNKEL, per germline (reference sequence). The CDR3 is made up of 18 amino acids. The germline V and J ends were trimmed by 4 bases and 1 base, with 19 bases remaining between them. The CDR3 nucleotides read TGTGCCAGCAGCCCAGGGGGGCTGGGCAGGATGAACACCGGGGAGCTGTTTTTT. It yields the protein CASSPGGLGRMNTGELFF.

The table lists this clonotype with many counts. The CDR3 sequence: CASTRSTGETQYF. CDR3 DNA: TGTGCCAGCACGAGGTCGACGGGAGAGACCCAGTACTTC. The genes are TRBV7-9 and TRBJ2-5; D not certain. The CDR3 totals 13 residues. The V gene's germline CDR1 is SEHNR and CDR2 FQNEAQ (reference sequence). Trimming shortened V by 7 bases and J by 4 bases, and 13 bases separated the two germline ends.

This clonotype has ten or more counts. The rearrangement joins TRBV7-9 to TRBJ2-2, with D perhaps given as TRBD1 or TRBD2 (5 bases each). Trimming took 5 bases from V and 4 from J, leaving 14 bases between them. The CDR3 is made up of 15 amino acids. The germline gives CDR1 SEHNR, CDR2 FQNEAQ (reference sequence). Here the CDR3 DNA reads TGTGCCAGCAGCCCGGGGACCTTGCTCACCGGGGAGCTGTTTTTT. Encoded protein: CASSPGTLLTGELFF.

This clonotype was found a few times. This may be a read error: a much more frequent sequence differs by one nucleotide. The V and J genes are TRBV6-1 and TRBJ2-6; D perhaps matches TRBD1 (5 bases). Germline assignment: CDR1 MNHNS and CDR2 SASEGT. This CDR3 region has 16 residues. The CDR3 here is CASSESGLSGANALTF. As DNA, the CDR3 is TGTGCCAGCAGTGAATCAGGTCTGTCTGGGGCCAACGCCCTGACTTTC.

This clonotype was found many times. The chain couples TRBV24-1 to TRBJ2-5; the match to TRBD1 covers 7 bases. Germline CDR1 KGHDR, CDR2 SFDVKD. The CDR3 runs to 14 residues. The ends lost 3 bases at V and 4 bases at J; junction bases unmatched: 4. The CDR3 spells CATSDTQGRETQYF. CDR3 DNA sequence: TGTGCCACCAGTGATACACAGGGGAGAGAGACCCAGTACTTC.

Concerning this clonotype: An end of the junction differs from the germline gene, which may be a read error. The chain recombines TRBV4-1 with TRBJ2-2, with 10 nucleotides matching TRBD1. Germline V gives CDR1 MGHRA, CDR2 YSYEKL. This CDR3 spans 17 amino acids. The CDR3 loop is CASSQEEGQGSTGELLF. The CDR3 coding sequence is TGCGCCAGCAGCCAAGAGGAGGGACAGGGGAGCACCGGGGAGCTGCTTTTT.

This clonotype was found many times. The chain joins TRBV6-1 to TRBJ2-7; D uncertain. V lost 6 bases and J 7 bases, leaving 10 bases between the germline ends. Germline lookup yields CDR1 MNHNS and CDR2 SASEGT. The CDR3 loop spans 11 amino acids. For the CDR3, the DNA is TGTGCCAGCAGACGATCTCAGGAGCAGTACTTC. Amino acid sequence: CASRRSQEQYF.

The table lists this clonotype with many counts. A much larger clone is a single base away; this may be a read error. J is TRBJ2-1 and V is TRBV15; 11 bases are shared with TRBD2. V lost 9 bases and J lost 8; bases outside the gene matches: 9. The V gene's germline CDR1 is LNHNV and CDR2 YYDKDF (reference sequence). This CDR3 is 14 amino acids long. The CDR3 DNA reads TGTGCCACAGGCCGTCTAGCGGGAGGTCATGAGCAGTTCTTC. The encoded protein is CATGRLAGGHEQFF. Variable domain in full (rest from reference TRBV15 and TRBJ2-1): DAMVIQNPRYQVTQFGKPVTLSCSQTLNHNVMYWYQQKSSQAPKLLFHYYDKDFNNEADTPDNFQSRRPNTSFCFLDIRSPGLGDTAMYLCATGRLAGGHEQFFGPGTRLTVL.